These T cell receptor beta chains were read from a single sample in a study of identical twins. TCRdb independently ran MiXCR on the 5' RACE reads; one entry per CDR3 protein. The sample yields 1.5 million to 2 million distinct CDR3 sequences, around 29% seen once. Sequences were obtained from cord blood. The receptors derive from a newborn girl in good health. The CDR3 runs from the conserved cysteine through the conserved F or W. Fields, in order: clone size, J gene, D gene, V gene, CDR3 DNA, CDR3 protein. The D gene is left open where the match is weak. Clone size, where shown, is once, few, many, or a class for clones that have expanded.

few	TRBJ2-7	NA	TRBV5-4	TGTGCCAGCAGCTGGGGAAGAGGAGGGCAGTACAATGAGCAGTACTTC	CASSWGRGGQYNEQYF
many	TRBJ2-3	TRBD2	TRBV7-2	TGTGCCAGCAGTTGGACTAGCGGAAACACAGATACGCAGTATTTT	CASSWTSGNTDTQYF
NA	TRBJ2-1	NA	TRBV4-2	TGTGCCAGCAGCCAAGGGCACAACAATGAGCAGTTCTTC	CASSQGHNNEQFF
NA	TRBJ2-6	NA	TRBV20-1	TGCAGTGCTAGGGACACACAACGCTCTGGGGCCAACGTCCTGACTTTC	CSARDTQRSGANVLTF
NA	TRBJ2-1	TRBD2	TRBV4-1	TGCGCCAGCAGCCAACCGGGACTAGGGGGAAATGAGCAGTTCTTC	CASSQPGLGGNEQFF
few	TRBJ2-1	NA	TRBV6-4	TGTGCCAGCAGTGAATTACCTCAGGGCAATGAGCAGTTCTTC	CASSELPQGNEQFF
NA	TRBJ1-1	NA	TRBV25-1	TGTGCCAGCAGTGAAGGGGGAGGGCAGTCTGAAGCTTTCTTT	CASSEGGGQSEAFF
many	TRBJ2-4	NA	TRBV6-5	TGTGCCAGCAGTGCTCAGGGGGCCAAAAACATTCAGTACTTC	CASSAQGAKNIQYF
NA	TRBJ1-2	NA	TRBV7-2	TGTGCCAGCAGCTCCTGGACGGGATCTGGCTACACCTTC	CASSSWTGSGYTF
NA	TRBJ2-3	TRBD2	TRBV9	TGTGCCAGCAGTCCTAGCGGGAGTCCCGGCGATACGCAGTATTTT	CASSPSGSPGDTQYF
NA	TRBJ2-7	TRBD1	TRBV29-1	TGCAGCGTCGCTACGGGACAGGCATGGGGCGTCTACGAGCAGTACTTC	CSVATGQAWGVYEQYF
NA	TRBJ2-7	NA	TRBV20-1	TGCAGTGCACGAGACTGGGATGGACACCGCTACGAGCAGTACTTC	CSARDWDGHRYEQYF
NA	TRBJ1-1	NA	TRBV28	TGTGCCAGTTACTCGCAGGGAGGGAACACTGAAGCTTTCTTT	CASYSQGGNTEAFF
many	TRBJ2-7	TRBD2	TRBV4-2	TGTGCCAGCAGCCAAGAATCGGGGGGGGAACACGAGCAGTACTTC	CASSQESGGEHEQYF
few	TRBJ2-3	NA	TRBV7-2	TGTGCCAGCAGCTTAGGGTCGGGGGCAACAGATACGCAGTATTTT	CASSLGSGATDTQYF
NA	TRBJ1-1	TRBD1	TRBV20-1	TGCAGTGCTAGAAACAGGGGTAGAGCGGACACTGAAGCTTTCTTT	CSARNRGRADTEAFF
few	TRBJ2-7	NA	TRBV27	TGTGCCAGCAGTTTATATAGCGGCCCATCCACCTACGAGCAGTACTTC	CASSLYSGPSTYEQYF
few	TRBJ1-5	TRBD1	TRBV27	TGTGCCAGCAGTATGGGAGGGGGCTATAGCAATCAGCCCCAGCATTTT	CASSMGGGYSNQPQHF
NA	TRBJ1-1	NA	TRBV12-3/TRBV12-4	TGTGCCAGCAGGGGGGACGAAAACACTGAAGCTTTCTTT	CASRGDENTEAFF
few	TRBJ2-3	TRBD2	TRBV7-2	TGTGCCAGCAGCAGGACTAGGACGGCAGATACGCAGTATTTT	CASSRTRTADTQYF
NA	TRBJ2-4	NA	TRBV24-1	TGTGCCACCAGTGATTCTAGGGGTGACATTCAGTACTTC	CATSDSRGDIQYF
NA	TRBJ2-6	TRBD1	TRBV13	TGTGCCAGCAGCTTCGTCCGAGGTGGGGACAGGGTAATAAGTACTGGGGCCAACGTCCTGACTTTC	CASSFVRGGDRVISTGANVLTF
NA	TRBJ2-4	NA	TRBV20-1	TGCAGTGCTTCAGGGGAGGCAGCCAAAAACATTCAGTACTTC	CSASGEAAKNIQYF
few	TRBJ1-2	NA	TRBV29-1	TGCAGCGTCGACGCCCGGGTTCCCTATGGCTACACCTTC	CSVDARVPYGYTF
NA	TRBJ2-3	TRBD2	TRBV6-5	TGTGCCGGCAGTTGCCTAATAGCGGGGGGGATCGCAGATACGCAGTATTTT	CAGSCLIAGGIADTQYF
few	TRBJ2-4	NA	TRBV11-2	TGTGCCAGCAGCTTAGATCTGACAGTCAAAAACATTCAGTACTTC	CASSLDLTVKNIQYF
NA	TRBJ1-2	TRBD1	TRBV25-1	TGTGCCAGCAGTGAATACGGACAGGGCCATGGCTACACCTTC	CASSEYGQGHGYTF
NA	TRBJ2-3	NA	TRBV28	TGTGCCAGCAGTCCACCGGACTTTAGCACAGATACGCAGTATTTT	CASSPPDFSTDTQYF
NA	TRBJ1-2	TRBD1	TRBV6-5	TGTGCCAGCATTCACCCTGGACAGGGGTTTAATGGCTACACCTTC	CASIHPGQGFNGYTF
few	TRBJ2-1	NA	TRBV28	TGTGCCAGCAGACCGGACAGTCTATACAATGAGCAGTTCTTC	CASRPDSLYNEQFF
NA	TRBJ2-3	NA	TRBV3-1	TGTGCCAGCAGCCAACCCCCTGGCACAGATACGCAGTATTTT	CASSQPPGTDTQYF
NA	TRBJ1-5	NA	TRBV29-1	TGCAGCGTGGGCGCGGGTGCACTGGGTCAGCCCCAGCATTTT	CSVGAGALGQPQHF
NA	TRBJ1-1	NA	TRBV18	TGTGCCAGCTCACCGTCCCCGGGACGGGAGAACACTGAAGCTTTCTTT	CASSPSPGRENTEAFF
NA	TRBJ2-7	NA	TRBV5-1	TGCGCCAGCAGCTGGGCCTGGGGAGTCTACGAGCAGTACTTC	CASSWAWGVYEQYF
few	TRBJ2-5	TRBD2	TRBV4-2	TGTGCCAGCAGACAAGAGGGGCAGGGAGGGGAGACCCAGTACTTC	CASRQEGQGGETQYF
NA	TRBJ2-1	TRBD2	TRBV2	TGTGCCAGCAGGGCGGGACTAGCGGAAAACTACAATGAGCAGTTCTTC	CASRAGLAENYNEQFF
NA	TRBJ2-5	TRBD2	TRBV20-1	TGCAGTGCCCTGCGGGAGGTACAAGAGACCCAGTACTTC	CSALREVQETQYF
few	TRBJ2-3	NA	TRBV2	TGTGCCAGCAGTGCAATTACCGTCGGAGCGGATACGCAGTATTTT	CASSAITVGADTQYF
few	TRBJ2-7	NA	TRBV20-1	TGCAGTGCTAGTACTGGGTACGAAAGCTCCTACGAGCAGTACTTC	CSASTGYESSYEQYF
few	TRBJ2-7	NA	TRBV11-2	TGTGCCAGCAGCTTAGTGAGTCCGGTCTACGAGCAGTACTTC	CASSLVSPVYEQYF
NA	TRBJ2-7	TRBD2	TRBV6-1	TGTGCCAGCAGCACTAGCGGGAGTAACCACGAGCAGTACTTC	CASSTSGSNHEQYF
few	TRBJ2-1	TRBD2	TRBV3-1	TGTGCCAGCAGCCAAGCGGGACTAGTTCTAGTCTACAATGAGCAGTTCTTC	CASSQAGLVLVYNEQFF
NA	TRBJ1-2	NA	TRBV21-1	TGTGCCAGCAAGGGAGGGAGTAATAACTATGGCTACACCTTC	CASKGGSNNYGYTF
NA	TRBJ2-2	TRBD2	TRBV6-1	TGTGCCAGCAAAATTAAGGGACTAGTGAGAACCGGGGAGCTGTTTTTT	CASKIKGLVRTGELFF
NA	TRBJ2-3	NA	TRBV12-3/TRBV12-4	TGTGCCAGCAGTTTTAGGGGGCGCGGGATTAGGACTCAAGGCGTAGATACGCAGTATTTT	CASSFRGRGIRTQGVDTQYF
few	TRBJ2-5	TRBD2	TRBV20-1	TGCAGCGCAATGGGGCTAGCGGGGTACCTACAAGAGACCCAGTACTTC	CSAMGLAGYLQETQYF
few	TRBJ2-1	TRBD2	TRBV12-5	TGTGCTAGTGGTTCAAGCGGGACCCACAATGAGCAGTTCTTC	CASGSSGTHNEQFF
once	TRBJ2-1	TRBD2	TRBV6-2/TRBV6-3	TGTGCCAGCGGTTACGGACTAGCCTACAATGAGCAGTTCTTC	CASGYGLAYNEQFF
NA	TRBJ2-1	NA	TRBV3-1	TGTGCCAGCAGCCAAGATATTGGGGCGAACGAGCAGTTCTTC	CASSQDIGANEQFF
NA	TRBJ2-1	TRBD2	TRBV20-1	TGCAGTGCTAGAGTACTAGCGGGGGCGAACAATGAGCAGTTCTTC	CSARVLAGANNEQFF
many	TRBJ2-1	TRBD2	TRBV5-1	TGCGCCAGCAGCTTGTTACCTAGCGGGAGATTTTACAATGAGCAGTTCTTC	CASSLLPSGRFYNEQFF
NA	TRBJ1-4	NA	TRBV27	TGTGCCAGCAGTCCTTCGGGTGGCGGTGAAAAACTGTTTTTT	CASSPSGGGEKLFF
NA	TRBJ2-1	TRBD1	TRBV7-2	TGTGCCAGCAGCTTAGGGCACAGGGGACCCTACAATGAGCAGTTCTTC	CASSLGHRGPYNEQFF
few	TRBJ1-1	NA	TRBV5-1	TGCGCCAGCAGCTTGTCCCGTGGGGTTAGGGCTGAAGCTTTCTTT	CASSLSRGVRAEAFF
few	TRBJ2-1	NA	TRBV7-6	TGTGCCAGCAGCCCATCCACCCCGGTGAGCCTAGTCTTCGATGAGCAGTTCTTC	CASSPSTPVSLVFDEQFF
once	TRBJ2-7	NA	TRBV2	TGTGCCAGCACTTCAGACAGAAGGTCCTACGAGCAGTACTTC	CASTSDRRSYEQYF
NA	TRBJ2-1	NA	TRBV3-1	TGTGCCAGCAGCCCGATTATGTCACACAATGAGCAGTTCTTC	CASSPIMSHNEQFF
NA	TRBJ2-7	TRBD2	TRBV7-8	TGTGCCAGCAGCTTAGCTAGCGGGAGTAGGTCCTACGAGCAGTACTTC	CASSLASGSRSYEQYF
NA	TRBJ2-7	NA	TRBV12-3/TRBV12-4	TGTGCCAGCAGTTTAGGCCGACATCCCTCCTACGAGCAGTACTTC	CASSLGRHPSYEQYF
few	TRBJ1-2	NA	TRBV27	TGTGCCAGCAGTTTTAACAGGCGGGCTGGTGGCTACACCTTC	CASSFNRRAGGYTF